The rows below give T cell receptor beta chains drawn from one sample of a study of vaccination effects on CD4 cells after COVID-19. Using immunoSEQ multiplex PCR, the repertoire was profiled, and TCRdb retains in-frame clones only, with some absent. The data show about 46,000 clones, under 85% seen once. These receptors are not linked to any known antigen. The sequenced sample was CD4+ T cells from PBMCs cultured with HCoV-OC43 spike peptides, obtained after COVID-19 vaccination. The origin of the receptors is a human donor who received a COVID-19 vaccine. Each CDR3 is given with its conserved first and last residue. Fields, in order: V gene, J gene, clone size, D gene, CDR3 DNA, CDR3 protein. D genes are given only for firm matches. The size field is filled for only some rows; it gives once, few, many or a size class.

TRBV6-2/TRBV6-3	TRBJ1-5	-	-	TGTGCCAGCAGTACATATAATCAGCCCCAGCATTTT	CASSTYNQPQHF
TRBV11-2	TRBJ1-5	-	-	TGTGCCAGCAGCTTAGATCGGGGAGGCAATCAGCCCCAGCATTTT	CASSLDRGGNQPQHF
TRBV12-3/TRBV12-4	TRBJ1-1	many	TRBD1	TGTGCCAGCAGTTTTGGGGGACAGGGGGCGGCTTTCTTT	CASSFGGQGAAFF
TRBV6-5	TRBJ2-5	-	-	TGTGCCAGCAGTTACCGACAGACTCAAGAGACCCAGTACTTC	CASSYRQTQETQYF
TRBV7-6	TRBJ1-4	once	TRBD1	TGTGCCAGCAGCGCCCGACAGGGTCAGGCAACTAATGAAAAACTGTTTTTT	CASSARQGQATNEKLFF
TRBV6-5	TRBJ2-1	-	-	TGTGCCAGCAGTCCGCGGGGATTAGAGCAGTTCTTC	CASSPRGLEQFF
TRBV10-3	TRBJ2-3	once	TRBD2	TGTGCCATCAGTGAGTCACTGGGGAGCGGGAGTTTCGCAGATACGCAGTATTTT	CAISESLGSGSFADTQYF
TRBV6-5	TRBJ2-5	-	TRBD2	TGTGCCAGCAGTTATTTACTAGCGGGGACGGAGACCCAGTACTTC	CASSYLLAGTETQYF
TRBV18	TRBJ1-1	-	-	TGTGCCAGCTCAGGCGACAGGATATTCGCTGAAGCTTTCTTT	CASSGDRIFAEAFF
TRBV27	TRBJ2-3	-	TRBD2	TGTGCCAGCAGTTATTCGGGACTAGCCACAGATACGCAGTATTTT	CASSYSGLATDTQYF
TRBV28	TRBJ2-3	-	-	TGTGCCAGCAGTTTCACAGATACGCAGTATTTT	CASSFTDTQYF
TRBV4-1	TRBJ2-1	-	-	TGCGCCAGCAGCTGGGGGGCGCAGATCTCCTACAATGAGCAGTTCTTC	CASSWGAQISYNEQFF
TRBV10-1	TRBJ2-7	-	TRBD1	TGCGCCAGCTCCGGGACAGCGAGCTCCTACGAGCAGTACTTC	CASSGTASSYEQYF
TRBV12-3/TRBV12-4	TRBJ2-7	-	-	TGTGCCAGCAGTTCGGGACACTCCTACGAGCAGTACTTC	CASSSGHSYEQYF
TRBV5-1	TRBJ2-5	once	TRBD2	TGCGCCAGCAGCCTCGGACTAGGTCAAGAGACCCAGTACTTC	CASSLGLGQETQYF
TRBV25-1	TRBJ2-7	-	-	TGTGCCAGACTCCACAGGTTCGACGAGCAGTACTTC	CARLHRFDEQYF
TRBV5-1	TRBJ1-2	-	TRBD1	TGCGCCAGCAGCTTGGAAGGCCCAGGGGGTAACTATGGCTACACCTTC	CASSLEGPGGNYGYTF
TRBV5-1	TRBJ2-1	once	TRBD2	TGCGCCAGCAGCTTGGAAGTTAGCGGGAAGGCCAACTACAATGAGCAGTTCTTC	CASSLEVSGKANYNEQFF
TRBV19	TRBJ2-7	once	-	TGTGCCAGTAGGGGCAGGAGCCACGAGCAGTACTTC	CASRGRSHEQYF
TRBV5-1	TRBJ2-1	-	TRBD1	TGCGCCAGCAGCCTATGGACAGGTGGGAAGTGGAATGAGCAGTTCTTC	CASSLWTGGKWNEQFF
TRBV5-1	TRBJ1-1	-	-	TGCGCCAGCAGCGTTAGGGGTTCCTTGAACACTGAAGCTTTCTTT	CASSVRGSLNTEAFF
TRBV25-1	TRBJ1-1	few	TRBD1	TGTGCCAGCAGCCCCCGGGACAGGGGGCACGTCACTGAAGCTTTCTTT	CASSPRDRGHVTEAFF
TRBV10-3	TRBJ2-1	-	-	TGTGCAATCGGCCGACAGAGCTCCTACAATGAGCAGTTCTTC	CAIGRQSSYNEQFF
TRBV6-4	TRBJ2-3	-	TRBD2	TGTGCCAGCAGTGACGGGACTAGCGGGGGGGCAGATACGCAGTATTTT	CASSDGTSGGADTQYF
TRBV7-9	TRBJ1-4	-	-	TGTGCCAGCAGCACCAGCCTCACGTTGGGTGAAAAACTGTTTTTT	CASSTSLTLGEKLFF
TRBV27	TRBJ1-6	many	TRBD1	TGTGCCAGCAGTCCTCTGGGGACAGGGGTCTCACCCCTCCACTTT	CASSPLGTGVSPLHF
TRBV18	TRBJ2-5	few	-	TGTGCCAGCTCACCTCAGGGATTTGGTACAGAGACCCAGTACTTC	CASSPQGFGTETQYF
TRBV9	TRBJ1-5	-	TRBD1	TGTGCCAGCACCCCGGGACAGGGGAACGGTCAGCCCCAGCATTTT	CASTPGQGNGQPQHF
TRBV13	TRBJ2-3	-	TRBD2	TGTGCCAGCAAGGCCGGGCGGGGGGGGTATCATACGCAGTATTTT	CASKAGRGGYHTQYF
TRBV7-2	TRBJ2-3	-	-	TGTGCCAGCAGCTTAGCGGGACTCCAGCAGTATTTT	CASSLAGLQQYF
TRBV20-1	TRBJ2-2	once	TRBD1	TGCAGTGCTAGTAGGACAGGGATGAACACCGGGGAGCTGTTTTTT	CSASRTGMNTGELFF
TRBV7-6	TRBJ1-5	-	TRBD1	TGTGCCAGCAGCTTATACGGTGGGGGTACAGGGGGCCATCAGCCCCAGCATTTT	CASSLYGGGTGGHQPQHF
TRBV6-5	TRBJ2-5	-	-	TGTGCCAGCAGTTTGGGACGGAAACAAGAGACCCAGTACTTC	CASSLGRKQETQYF
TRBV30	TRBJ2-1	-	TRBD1	TGTGCCTGGAGTCCGGGACAGGGGAGAGATGAGCAGTTCTTC	CAWSPGQGRDEQFF
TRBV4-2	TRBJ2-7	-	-	TGTGCCAGCAGCCAAGATTTAGGGGGGCGTTCCTACGAGCAGTACTTC	CASSQDLGGRSYEQYF
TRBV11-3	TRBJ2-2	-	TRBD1	TGTGCCAGCAGCTTTGACAGGGATTTGGACACCGGGGAGCTGTTTTTT	CASSFDRDLDTGELFF
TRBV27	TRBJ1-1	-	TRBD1	TGTGCCACCCACGGGACAGGGGGCTGGAACACTGAAGCTTTCTTT	CATHGTGGWNTEAFF
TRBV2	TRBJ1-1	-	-	TGTGCCAGCAGTGATATGGGAGACACTGAAGCTTTCTTT	CASSDMGDTEAFF
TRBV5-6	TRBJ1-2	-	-	TGTGCCAGCAGCTTTTGGGGGCTGCGTGGCTACACCTTC	CASSFWGLRGYTF
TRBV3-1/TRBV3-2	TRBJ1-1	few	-	TGTGCCAGCAGGTCAGTCCTTGCGAACACTGAAGCTTTCTTT	CASRSVLANTEAFF
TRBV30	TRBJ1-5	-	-	TGTGCCTGGAGTGTAGGCCGAGATCAGCCCCAGCATTTT	CAWSVGRDQPQHF
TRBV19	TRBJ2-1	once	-	TGTGCCAGTAGTATGGGAGTGAACAATGAGCAGTTCTTC	CASSMGVNNEQFF
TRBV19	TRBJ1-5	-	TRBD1	TGTGCCAGTGTCCCGGGACAGGGCAATCAGCCCCAGCATTTT	CASVPGQGNQPQHF
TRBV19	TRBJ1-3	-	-	TGTGCCAGTAGTATGGCAGGGCGAGCCGGAAACACCATATATTTT	CASSMAGRAGNTIYF
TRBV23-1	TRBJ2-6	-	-	TGCGCCAGCAGTCGGGAAGGGGCGAGAGCCAACGTCCTGACTTTC	CASSREGARANVLTF
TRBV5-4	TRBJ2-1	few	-	TGTGCCAGCAGCTTGGGGGGGTTTGGGACCTCCTACAATGAGCAGTTCTTC	CASSLGGFGTSYNEQFF
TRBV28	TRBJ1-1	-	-	TGTGCCAGCAGCCAGTTGGACACTGAAGCTTTCTTT	CASSQLDTEAFF
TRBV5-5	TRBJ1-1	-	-	TGTGCCAGCAGCTTGGAGGTCGCTAACAGGTGGGCTTTCTTT	CASSLEVANRWAFF
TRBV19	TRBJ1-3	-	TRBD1	TGTGCCAGTAGTATAGAGCCCGACAGGGGCAACACCATATATTTT	CASSIEPDRGNTIYF
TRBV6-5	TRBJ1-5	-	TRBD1	TGTGCCAGCAGTTCTGACAGGGCTCAGCCCCAGCATTTT	CASSSDRAQPQHF
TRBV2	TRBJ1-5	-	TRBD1	TGTGCCAGCAGTGAAGAGGGGGCGTTAAATCAGCCCCAGCATTTT	CASSEEGALNQPQHF
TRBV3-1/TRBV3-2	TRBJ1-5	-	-	TGTGCCAGCAGCCAAGATCTTCAAGGGGATCAGCCCCAGCATTTT	CASSQDLQGDQPQHF
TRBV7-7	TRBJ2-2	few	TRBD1	TGTGCCAGCAGCCTCGGACAGGGGTCAGGGGAGCTGTTTTTT	CASSLGQGSGELFF
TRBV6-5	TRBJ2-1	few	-	TGTGCCAGCAGGTTTAGCGAAAACAATGAGCAGTTCTTC	CASRFSENNEQFF
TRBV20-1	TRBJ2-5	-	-	TGCAGTGCTAGAGTCGGTGGGTCCCAGTACTTC	CSARVGGSQYF
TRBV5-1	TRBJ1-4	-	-	TGCGCCAGCAGCTCCCGGGACATAAATGAAAAACTGTTTTTT	CASSSRDINEKLFF
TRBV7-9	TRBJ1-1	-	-	TGTGCCAGCAGTAGGGCAACGGGCACGAGGGACACTGAAGCTTTCTTT	CASSRATGTRDTEAFF